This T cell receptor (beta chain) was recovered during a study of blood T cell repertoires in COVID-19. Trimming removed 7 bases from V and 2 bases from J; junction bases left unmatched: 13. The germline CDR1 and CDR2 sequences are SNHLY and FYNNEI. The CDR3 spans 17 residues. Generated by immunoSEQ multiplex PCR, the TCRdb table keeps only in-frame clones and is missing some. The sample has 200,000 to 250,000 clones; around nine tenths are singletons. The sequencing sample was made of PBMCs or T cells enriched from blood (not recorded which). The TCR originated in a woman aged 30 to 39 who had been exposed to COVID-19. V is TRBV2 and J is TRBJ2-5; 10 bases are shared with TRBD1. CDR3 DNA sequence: TGTGCCAGCACCTTAGTCCCGGGACAGGGGAAACAAGAGACCCAGTACTTC. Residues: CASTLVPGQGKQETQYF.